Listed here are 5 T cell receptor beta chains from one sample, sequenced in a study of PD-1 blockade in classical Hodgkin lymphoma. Time point here: newly diagnosed, previously untreated cHL patient sample. Sequencing was performed with immunoSEQ multiplex PCR; in TCRdb, only in-frame clones are kept and a portion is missing. The sample holds over 60,000 clones, roughly 93% seen once. The sample comprised peripheral blood mononuclear cells (PBMCs). The source of these receptors is a human donor with classical Hodgkin lymphoma.

The J gene is TRBJ1-1, the V gene TRBV28, with D perhaps TRBD1 (6 bases). Germline V gene data show CDR1 as MDHEN and CDR2 as SYDVKM. V lost 7 bases and J lost 7, with 22 bases in between. The CDR3 extends over 15 amino acids. CDR3 sequence: CASITPPGGHDEAFF. Here the CDR3 DNA reads TGTGCCAGCATTACACCGCCGGGGGGGCATGATGAAGCTTTCTTT. Full variable domain (rest looked up from reference TRBV28 and TRBJ1-1): DVKVTQSSRYLVKRTGEKVFLECVQDMDHENMFWYRQDPGLGLRLIYFSYDVKMKEKGDIPEGYSVSREKKERFSLILESASTNQTSMYLCASITPPGGHDEAFFGQGTRLTVV.

The V and J genes are TRBV27 and TRBJ2-5; 8 nucleotides line up with TRBD1. Looked up from germline, CDR1 is MNHEY and CDR2 is SMNVEV (reference sequence). V lost 6 bases to trimming and J lost 5 bases; unmatched junction nucleotides: 5. The CDR3 is 13 residues long. The CDR3 loop reads CASSWTGRETQYF. The CDR3 bases are TGTGCCAGCAGCTGGACAGGGAGGGAGACCCAGTACTTC.

The chain joins TRBV18 to TRBJ1-6; D gene uncertain. The CDR3 extends over 16 amino acids. The germline CDR1 and CDR2 sequences are KGHSH and LQKENI. Between the trimmed V and J ends, which lost 3 bases and 9 bases, there was a span of 18 bases. The CDR3: CASSPNPGLDASPLHF. The CDR3 bases are TGTGCCAGCTCACCGAATCCGGGCCTCGACGCTTCACCCCTCCACTTT.

The chain joins TRBV7-9 to TRBJ2-2; tentative D call: TRBD1 (6 bases). The CDR3 contains 14 residues. The germline V and J ends were trimmed by 2 bases and 4 bases, with 8 bases remaining between them. Germline CDR1 SEHNR, CDR2 FQNEAQ (reference sequence). The CDR3 reads CASSLNRVTGELFF. The DNA for the CDR3 is TGTGCCAGCAGCTTAAACAGGGTCACCGGGGAGCTGTTTTTT.

The chain recombines TRBV19 with TRBJ1-3; D might be TRBD1 (5 bases). Germline V CDR1 and CDR2: LNHDA, SQIVND (reference sequence). The CDR3 loop spans 14 amino acids. Trimming removed 3 bases at V and 2 bases at J, with 8 bases between. This chain's CDR3 is CASSIDRAGNTIYF. As DNA, the CDR3 is TGTGCCAGTAGTATTGACAGAGCTGGAAACACCATATATTTT.